The 17 T cell receptor beta chains below all came from one sample that was sequenced in a study of shared clonotypes between healthy human individuals. The table came from immunoSEQ multiplex PCR; TCRdb's copy has only in-frame clones and leaves some out. The sample consists of around 690,000 clones, roughly 88% of them appearing once. Sample: memory CD8+ T cells from PBMCs. The subset was: CD45RO+ cells pooled with CCR7-negative TemRA cells. The receptors derive from a man between 18 and 29 years old in good health. Some clones in this sample may be carry-over from other donors' samples.

This chain joins TRBV6-5 and TRBJ2-5; 7 positions agree with TRBD1. The CDR3 covers 13 residues. CDR1 and CDR2 from the germline V gene are MNHEY and SVGAGI. With V trimmed by 10 bases and J by 2 bases, 7 bases remained unmatched. The CDR3 loop is CATGMGQQETQYF. DNA of the CDR3: TGTGCCACTGGGATGGGACAGCAAGAGACCCAGTACTTC.

This chain uses TRBV9 with TRBJ1-1, with TRBD1 as a possible D gene (5 bases). This CDR3 is 14 amino acids long. CDR1 is SGDLS and CDR2 is YYNGEE in the germline V gene. V was shortened by 4 bases and J by 6 bases, with 16 bases between the two germline ends. The CDR3 spells CASSPSQGNSEAFF. The CDR3 region has the DNA TGTGCCAGCAGCCCCTCTCAGGGTAACTCTGAAGCTTTCTTT.

The CDR3 sequence is CASSLRIVAGELFF. The CDR3 nucleotides read TGTGCCAGCAGCCTTAGAATAGTTGCCGGGGAGCTGTTTTTT. The chain joins TRBV13 to TRBJ2-2; D uncertain. CDR1 is PRHDT and CDR2 is FYEKMQ in the germline V gene (reference sequence). The CDR3 length is 14 residues. V lost 5 bases to trimming and J lost 6 bases, with 13 bases between them.

The CDR3 is CASSPIQGFNYGYTF. The CDR3 DNA reads as TGCGCCAGCAGTCCTATACAGGGGTTTAACTATGGCTACACCTTC. V is TRBV4-1 and J is TRBJ1-2, with 7 nucleotides matching TRBD1. V shed 6 bases and J 1 base; nucleotides not matched to a gene: 8. Per the germline V gene, CDR1 is MGHRA and CDR2 is YSYEKL. The CDR3 totals 15 residues.

The chain employs TRBV7-6 and TRBJ2-2; D not certain. Germline loops: CDR1 SGHVS, CDR2 FNYEAQ. Trimming cost V 6 bases and J 4 bases, with 12 bases left between them. The CDR3 runs to 14 residues. CDR3 in amino acids: CASSRGPGTGELFF. The CDR3 DNA reads TGTGCCAGCAGTCGCGGACCAGGCACCGGGGAGCTGTTTTTT.

This clone was seen only a few times. The J gene is TRBJ2-7, the V gene TRBV2, with 10 positions matching TRBD2. The CDR3 totals 14 residues. V trimming: 8 bases; J trimming: 4 bases; junction bases outside the gene matches: 8. The germline V gene encodes CDR1 SNHLY and CDR2 FYNNEI. This CDR3 is CASVGLAGDYEQYF. In DNA form, the CDR3 reads TGTGCCAGCGTGGGTCTAGCGGGAGATTACGAGCAGTACTTC.

This chain connects TRBV30 to TRBJ2-3, with 7 bases matching TRBD2. The CDR3 is 16 amino acids. Germline-derived CDR1 and CDR2 are GTSNPN and SVGIG (reference sequence). V shed 5 bases and J 3 bases; nucleotides not matched to a gene: 14. Here the CDR3 DNA reads TGTGCCTGGGACCATGGGGCCGCGGGGGTGACAGATACGCAGTATTTT. This translates into CAWDHGAAGVTDTQYF.

The chain has TRBV28 and TRBJ1-2, with D maybe TRBD1 (6 bases). The CDR3 is 16 amino acids. Per germline, CDR1 MDHEN and CDR2 SYDVKM. V shed 5 bases and J shed 3 bases, with 19 bases lying between them. The CDR3 reads CASSPIGGGIYYGYTF. The CDR3 coding sequence is TGTGCCAGCAGTCCGATAGGGGGGGGGATTTACTATGGCTACACCTTC.

This chain links TRBV9 with TRBJ2-1, with D unresolved. Trimming cost V 4 bases and J 6 bases, with 11 bases left between them. CDR3 length: 13 amino acids. Germline loops: CDR1 SGDLS, CDR2 YYNGEE. The CDR3 DNA reads as TGTGCCAGCAGCCCCCGCACCGGCAATGAGCAGTTCTTC. This sequence encodes CASSPRTGNEQFF. The full variable domain, completed using reference TRBV9 and TRBJ2-1, is DSGVTQTPKHLITATGQRVTLRCSPRSGDLSVYWYQQSLDQGLQFLIQYYNGEERAKGNILERFSAQQFPDLHSELNLSSLELGDSALYFCASSPRTGNEQFFGPGTRLTVL.

The chain joins TRBV11-2 to TRBJ2-3; no reliable D call. Trimming cost V 2 bases and J 4 bases, with 4 bases left between them. The CDR3 sequence is 12 residues long. Germline CDR1 is SGHAT and CDR2 is FQNNGV. The CDR3 protein is CASSLSPDTQYF. CDR3 coding DNA: TGTGCCAGCAGCTTATCCCCAGATACGCAGTATTTT.

The chain is built from TRBV12-5 and TRBJ2-7; D ambiguous. This CDR3 is built from 11 residues. V was cut by 0 bases and J by 12 bases, with 9 bases left in between. Germline CDR1 is LGHNT and CDR2 is FRNRAP. As DNA, the CDR3 is TGTGCTAGTGGTTTGGTAATTTCATCGTACTTC. Protein sequence: CASGLVISSYF. The whole variable domain, filled in from reference TRBV12-5 and TRBJ2-7, reads DARVTQTPRHKVTEMGQEVTMRCQPILGHNTVFWYRQTMMQGLELLAYFRNRAPLDDSGMPKDRFSAEMPDATLATLKIQPSEPRDSAVYFCASGLVISSYFGPGTRLTVT.

With respect to this clone: Given a far larger clone just one base away, this is likely a sequencing read error. The same CDR3 can be traced to other DNA sequences in this sample. The gene calls are TRBV4-1 and TRBJ2-7, with 9 bases matching TRBD2. Trimming cost V 0 bases and J 4 bases; bases outside gene matches: 10. The V gene's germline CDR1 is MGHRA and CDR2 YSYEKL. The CDR3 runs 17 residues. For the CDR3, the DNA is TGCGCCAGCAGCCAAGAGCGGAGGGCGGGAGGGATTTACGAGCAGTACTTC. Translating gives CASSQERRAGGIYEQYF.

The chain combines TRBV2 with TRBJ2-1, with D maybe TRBD1 (6 bases). This CDR3 region has 15 residues. CDR1 is SNHLY and CDR2 is FYNNEI in the germline V gene. The V gene lost 6 bases and the J gene lost 2 bases, with 14 bases spanning the gap. CDR3 DNA: TGTGCCAGCAGCTTCCAGCGGACAGCCTACAATGAGCAGTTCTTC. As protein: CASSFQRTAYNEQFF. The full variable domain, completed using reference TRBV2 and TRBJ2-1, is EPEVTQTPSHQVTQMGQEVILRCVPISNHLYFYWYRQILGQKVEFLVSFYNNEISEKSEIFDDQFSVERPDGSNFTLKIRSTKLEDSAMYFCASSFQRTAYNEQFFGPGTRLTVL.

J is TRBJ2-1 and V is TRBV5-4; D is ambiguous. V lost 7 bases and J 5 bases, leaving 7 bases between the germline ends. The CDR3 totals 11 residues. CDR1 is SGHNT and CDR2 is YYREEE in the germline V gene (reference sequence). The CDR3 sequence is CASGENNEQFF. The CDR3, as DNA: TGTGCCAGCGGCGAAAACAATGAGCAGTTCTTC.

V is TRBV6-6 and J is TRBJ2-7, with D hard to call. The germline gives CDR1 MNHNY, CDR2 SVGAGI (reference sequence). This CDR3 comprises 13 residues. Trimming removed 4 bases from V and 4 bases from J, with 11 bases in between. The CDR3 loop reads CASSWKQDYEQYF. CDR3 nucleotides: TGTGCCAGCAGTTGGAAGCAGGATTACGAGCAGTACTTC.

The rearrangement joins TRBV2 to TRBJ1-5; the match to TRBD1 covers 9 bases. This CDR3 is 16 amino acids long. J lost 6 bases, V lost 2 bases, and 8 bases had no gene match. Germline V gives CDR1 SNHLY, CDR2 FYNNEI. The CDR3 DNA follows: TGTGCCAGCAGTGAAAGAACAGGGGGCGTTGGTCAGCCCCAGCATTTT. Translating it yields CASSERTGGVGQPQHF.

The J gene is TRBJ2-1, the V gene TRBV29-1; unclear D gene. The V end lost 4 bases, the J end lost 6 bases, and 10 bases lay between the germline ends. Germline CDR1 and CDR2: SQVTM and ANQGSEA. This CDR3 has 12 residues. The DNA for the CDR3 is TGCAGCGTTGGGGTTAGACTCAATGAGCAGTTCTTC. Protein product: CSVGVRLNEQFF.